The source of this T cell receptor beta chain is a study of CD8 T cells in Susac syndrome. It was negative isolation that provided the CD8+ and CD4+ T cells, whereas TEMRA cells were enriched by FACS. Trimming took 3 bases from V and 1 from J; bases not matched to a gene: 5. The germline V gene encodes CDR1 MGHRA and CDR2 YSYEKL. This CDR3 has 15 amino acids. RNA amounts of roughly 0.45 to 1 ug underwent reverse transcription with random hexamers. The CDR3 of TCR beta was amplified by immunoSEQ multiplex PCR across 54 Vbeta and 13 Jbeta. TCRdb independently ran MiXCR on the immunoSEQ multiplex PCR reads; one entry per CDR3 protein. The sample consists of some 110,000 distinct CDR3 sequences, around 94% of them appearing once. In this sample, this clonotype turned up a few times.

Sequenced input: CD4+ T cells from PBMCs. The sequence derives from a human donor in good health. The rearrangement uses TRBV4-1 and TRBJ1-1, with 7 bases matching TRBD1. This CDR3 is CASSHPGTANTEAFF. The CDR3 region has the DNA TGCGCCAGCAGCCACCCCGGGACAGCGAACACTGAAGCTTTCTTT.